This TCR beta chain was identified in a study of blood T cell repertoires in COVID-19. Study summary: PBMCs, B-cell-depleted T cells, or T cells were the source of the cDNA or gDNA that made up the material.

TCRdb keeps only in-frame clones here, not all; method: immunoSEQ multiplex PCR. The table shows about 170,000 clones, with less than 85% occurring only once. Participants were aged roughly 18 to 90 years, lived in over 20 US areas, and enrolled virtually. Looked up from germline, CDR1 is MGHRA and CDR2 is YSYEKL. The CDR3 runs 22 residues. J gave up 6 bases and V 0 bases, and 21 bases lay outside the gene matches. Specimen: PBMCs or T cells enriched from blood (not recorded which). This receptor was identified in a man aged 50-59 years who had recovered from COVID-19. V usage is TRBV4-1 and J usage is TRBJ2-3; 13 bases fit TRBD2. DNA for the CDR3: TGCGCCAGCAGCCAAGATAAAGGGACTAGCGGGGTTATTCCGTCGAGTAAGGATACGCAGTATTTT. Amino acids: CASSQDKGTSGVIPSSKDTQYF.